This record looks at one T cell receptor beta chain sequence and its context. These data originate in a study of blood T cell repertoires in COVID-19. About the research overall: From T cells, B-cell-depleted T cells, or PBMCs came the material, which was cDNA or gDNA.

Trimming removed 1 base at V and 0 bases at J, with 13 bases between. Looked up from germline, CDR1 is SGHNT and CDR2 is YYREEE (reference sequence). CDR3 length: 17 amino acids. In the original processing: Estimates of nucleated cell counts were drawn from the amplification of reference gene primers. Sequenced by immunoSEQ multiplex PCR; TCRdb stores in-frame clones only, minus some. The V and J calls and clone size were taken over from that table, and D and trimming were inferred from the DNA. Seen here are roughly 100,000 clones, roughly four fifths observed once, and the top ten hold about 5%. The TCR sequence derives from a man between 60 and 75 years old with acute or convalescent COVID-19. The specimen was peripheral blood. The chain recombines TRBV5-4 with TRBJ1-4; no definite D call. CDR3 sequence (DNA): TGTGCCAGCAGCTTGTTAGTCCAGACTGCAACTAATGAAAAACTGTTTTTT. It specifies CASSLLVQTATNEKLFF.